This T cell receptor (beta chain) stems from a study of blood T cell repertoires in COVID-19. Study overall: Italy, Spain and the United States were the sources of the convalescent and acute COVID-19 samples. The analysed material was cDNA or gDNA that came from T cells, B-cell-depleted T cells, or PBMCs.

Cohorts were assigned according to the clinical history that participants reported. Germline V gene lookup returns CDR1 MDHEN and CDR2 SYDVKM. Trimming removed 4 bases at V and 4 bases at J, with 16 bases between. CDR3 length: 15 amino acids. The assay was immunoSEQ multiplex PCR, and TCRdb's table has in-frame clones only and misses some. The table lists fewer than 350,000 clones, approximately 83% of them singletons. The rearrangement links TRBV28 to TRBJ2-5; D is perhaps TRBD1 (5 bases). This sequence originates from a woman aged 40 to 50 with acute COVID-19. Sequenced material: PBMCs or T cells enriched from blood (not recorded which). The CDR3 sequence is CASSSGQGRGETQYF. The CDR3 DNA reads TGTGCCAGCAGTTCCGGGCAGGGCAGAGGAGAGACCCAGTACTTC.